This T cell receptor beta chain was observed in a study of graft-versus-host responses after intestinal transplantation. Study-wide context: All of the recipients had induction that used anti-thymocyte globulin, then tacrolimus and steroids for two to four years. Study-wide results and caveats: With peak circulating GvH clone levels came an association with early post-transplant HvG declines.

Only in-frame clones appear in the TCRdb table, and some are missing; sequencing was by immunoSEQ multiplex PCR. Of around 110,000 clones in the sample, 90% were seen once. A word on this clone: Its target is not known.

Trimming cost V 4 bases and J 8 bases, with 15 bases left between them. Germline loops: CDR1 MNHEY, CDR2 SVGAGI. This CDR3 is built from 14 residues. The genes are TRBV6-5 and TRBJ2-1; the D gene is possibly TRBD1 (5 bases). Source: unstimulated CD4+ T cells sorted from spleen or lymph node cells, taken before intestinal transplant. The clonotype comes from a human donor who received an intestinal transplant. CDR3 region: CASSLLRRVDEQFF. CDR3 bases: TGTGCCAGCAGTTTACTTCGCAGGGTGGATGAGCAGTTCTTC.